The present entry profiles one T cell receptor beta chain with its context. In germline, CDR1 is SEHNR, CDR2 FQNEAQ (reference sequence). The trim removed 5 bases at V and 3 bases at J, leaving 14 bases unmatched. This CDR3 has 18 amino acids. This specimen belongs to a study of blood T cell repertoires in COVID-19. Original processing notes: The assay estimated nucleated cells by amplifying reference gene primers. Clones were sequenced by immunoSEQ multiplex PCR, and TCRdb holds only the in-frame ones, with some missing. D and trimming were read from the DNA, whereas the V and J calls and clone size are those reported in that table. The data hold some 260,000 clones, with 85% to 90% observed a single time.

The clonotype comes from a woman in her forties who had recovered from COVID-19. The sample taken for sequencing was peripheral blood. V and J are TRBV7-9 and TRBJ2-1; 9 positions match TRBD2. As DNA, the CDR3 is TGTGCCAGCAGCCACCATGTCACCGGGACTAGCCTCTACAATGAGCAGTTCTTC. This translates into CASSHHVTGTSLYNEQFF.